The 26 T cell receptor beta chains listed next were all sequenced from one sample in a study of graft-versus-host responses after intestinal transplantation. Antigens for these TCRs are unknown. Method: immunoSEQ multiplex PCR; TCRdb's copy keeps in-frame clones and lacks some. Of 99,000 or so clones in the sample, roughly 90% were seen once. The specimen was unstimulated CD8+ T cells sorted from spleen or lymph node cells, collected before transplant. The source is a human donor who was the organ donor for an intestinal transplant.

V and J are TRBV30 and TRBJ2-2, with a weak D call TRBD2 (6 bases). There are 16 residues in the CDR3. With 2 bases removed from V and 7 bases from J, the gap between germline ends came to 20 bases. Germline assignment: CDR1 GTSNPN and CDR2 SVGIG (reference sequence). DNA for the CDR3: TGTGCCTGGAGTCCAACGGGGGAATGGTTTGACGGGGAGCTGTTTTTT. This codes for CAWSPTGEWFDGELFF.

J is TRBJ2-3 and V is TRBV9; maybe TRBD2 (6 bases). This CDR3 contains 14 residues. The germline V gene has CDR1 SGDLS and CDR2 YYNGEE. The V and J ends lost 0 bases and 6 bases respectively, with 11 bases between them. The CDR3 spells CASSVGGTGDTQYF. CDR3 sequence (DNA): TGTGCCAGCAGCGTAGGTGGGACTGGGGATACGCAGTATTTT.

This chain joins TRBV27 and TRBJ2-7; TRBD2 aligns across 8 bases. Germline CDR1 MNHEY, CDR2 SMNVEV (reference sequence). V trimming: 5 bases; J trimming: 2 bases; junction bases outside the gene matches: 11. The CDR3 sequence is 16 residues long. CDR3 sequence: CASSPSSSGWAYEQYF. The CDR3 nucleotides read TGTGCCAGCAGTCCGAGTTCTAGCGGGTGGGCCTACGAGCAGTACTTC.

The CDR3 region is CASVETGLIQPQHF. The CDR3 DNA reads as TGTGCCAGCGTAGAAACAGGTCTAATTCAGCCCCAGCATTTT. The chain carries TRBV6-1 and TRBJ1-5; D is perhaps TRBD1 (5 bases). V was pared by 8 bases and J by 6 bases, with 17 bases between. The CDR3 has 14 residues. From germline, CDR1 is MNHNS and CDR2 SASEGT.

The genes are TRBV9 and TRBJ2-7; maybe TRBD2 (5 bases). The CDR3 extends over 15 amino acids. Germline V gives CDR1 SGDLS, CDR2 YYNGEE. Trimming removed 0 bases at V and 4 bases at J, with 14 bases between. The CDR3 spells CASSVGRARGYEQYF. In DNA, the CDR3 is TGTGCCAGCAGCGTAGGGCGGGCCCGCGGGTACGAGCAGTACTTC.

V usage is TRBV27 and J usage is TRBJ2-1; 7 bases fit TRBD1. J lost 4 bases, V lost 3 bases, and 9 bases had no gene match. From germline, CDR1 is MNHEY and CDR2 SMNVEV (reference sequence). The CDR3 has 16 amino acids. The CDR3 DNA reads TGTGCCAGCAGTTTGTCATGGGGACAGCATTACAATGAGCAGTTCTTC. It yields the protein CASSLSWGQHYNEQFF.

CDR3 sequence (DNA): TGTGCCAGCAGCATATCGGACAGGGGTCTTGACGAGCAGTACTTC. Protein sequence: CASSISDRGLDEQYF. The chain couples TRBV9 to TRBJ2-7, with 9 bases fitting TRBD1. The trim removed 4 bases at V and 5 bases at J, leaving 10 bases unmatched. The CDR3 sequence is 15 residues long. Germline CDR1 and CDR2: SGDLS and YYNGEE. Filled out from reference TRBV9 and TRBJ2-7, the complete variable domain reads DSGVTQTPKHLITATGQRVTLRCSPRSGDLSVYWYQQSLDQGLQFLIQYYNGEERAKGNILERFSAQQFPDLHSELNLSSLELGDSALYFCASSISDRGLDEQYFGPGTRLTVT.

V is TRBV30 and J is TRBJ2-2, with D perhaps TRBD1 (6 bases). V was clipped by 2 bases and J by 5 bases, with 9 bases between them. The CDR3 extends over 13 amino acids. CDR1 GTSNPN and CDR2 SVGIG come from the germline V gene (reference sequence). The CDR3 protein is CAWSTTGTGELFF. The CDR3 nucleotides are TGTGCCTGGAGTACAACAGGGACCGGGGAGCTGTTTTTT.

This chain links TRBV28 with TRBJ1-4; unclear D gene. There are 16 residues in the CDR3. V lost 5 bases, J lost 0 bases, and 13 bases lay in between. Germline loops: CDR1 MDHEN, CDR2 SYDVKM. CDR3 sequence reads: CASSTPQHTTNEKLFF. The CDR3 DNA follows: TGTGCCAGCAGTACTCCACAGCACACAACTAATGAAAAACTGTTTTTT.

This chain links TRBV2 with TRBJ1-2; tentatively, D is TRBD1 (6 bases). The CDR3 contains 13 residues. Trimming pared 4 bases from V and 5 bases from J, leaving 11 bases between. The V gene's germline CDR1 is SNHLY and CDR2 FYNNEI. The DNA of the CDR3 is TGTGCCAGCAGTGGGGGGGGCCCATATGGCTACACCTTC. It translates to CASSGGGPYGYTF.

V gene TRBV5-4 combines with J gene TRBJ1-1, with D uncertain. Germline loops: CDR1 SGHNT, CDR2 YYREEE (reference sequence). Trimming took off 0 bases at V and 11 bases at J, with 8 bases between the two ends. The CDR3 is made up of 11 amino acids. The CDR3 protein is CASSLGPVAFF. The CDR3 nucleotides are TGTGCCAGCAGCTTGGGCCCAGTGGCTTTCTTT.

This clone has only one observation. This CDR3 is CASSMGDSSRMVAEAFF. The CDR3 DNA is TGTGCCAGTAGTATGGGGGACTCTTCTCGGATGGTCGCTGAAGCTTTCTTT. The V gene is TRBV19, the J gene TRBJ1-1; D is perhaps TRBD1 (5 bases). Germline-derived CDR1 and CDR2 are LNHDA and SQIVND (reference sequence). This CDR3 contains 17 residues. Trimming removed 3 bases at V and 6 bases at J, with 23 bases between. Looking up the rest from reference TRBV19 and TRBJ1-1 gives the full variable domain: DGGITQSPKYLFRKEGQNVTLSCEQNLNHDAMYWYRQDPGQGLRLIYYSQIVNDFQKGDIAEGYSVSREKKESFPLTVTSAQKNPTAFYLCASSMGDSSRMVAEAFFGQGTRLTVV.

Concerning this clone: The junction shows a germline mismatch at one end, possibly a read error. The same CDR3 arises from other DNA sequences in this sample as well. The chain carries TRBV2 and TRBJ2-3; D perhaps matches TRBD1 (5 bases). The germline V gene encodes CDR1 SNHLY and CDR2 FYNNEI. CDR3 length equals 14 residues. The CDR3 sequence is CASSTALGPDTQYF. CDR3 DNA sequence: TGCGCCAGCAGTACGGCCCTGGGGCCGGATACGCAGTATTTT.

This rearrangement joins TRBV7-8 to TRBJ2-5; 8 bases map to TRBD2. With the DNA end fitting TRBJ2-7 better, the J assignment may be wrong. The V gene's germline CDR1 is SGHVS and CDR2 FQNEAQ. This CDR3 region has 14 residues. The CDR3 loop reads CASSLGREGYEQYF. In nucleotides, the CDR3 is TGTGCCAGCAGCTTGGGACGGGAGGGGTACGAGCAGTACTTC.

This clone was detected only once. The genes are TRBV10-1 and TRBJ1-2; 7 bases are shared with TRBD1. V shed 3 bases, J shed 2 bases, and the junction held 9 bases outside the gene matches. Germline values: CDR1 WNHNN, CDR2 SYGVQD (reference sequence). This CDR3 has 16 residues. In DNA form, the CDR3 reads TGCGCCAGCAGTGATCCCCTCAAGACAGGGAACTATGGCTACACCTTC. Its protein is CASSDPLKTGNYGYTF.

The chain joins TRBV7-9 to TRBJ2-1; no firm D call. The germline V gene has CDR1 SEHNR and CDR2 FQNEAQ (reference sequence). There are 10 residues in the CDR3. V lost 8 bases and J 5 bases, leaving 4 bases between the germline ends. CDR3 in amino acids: CASSDNEQFF. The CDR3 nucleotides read TGTGCCAGCTCTGACAATGAGCAGTTCTTC.

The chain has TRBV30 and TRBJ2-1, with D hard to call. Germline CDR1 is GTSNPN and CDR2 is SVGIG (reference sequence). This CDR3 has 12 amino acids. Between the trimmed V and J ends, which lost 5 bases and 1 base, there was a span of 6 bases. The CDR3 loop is CAWQDSYNEQFF. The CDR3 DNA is TGTGCCTGGCAGGATTCCTACAATGAGCAGTTCTTC.

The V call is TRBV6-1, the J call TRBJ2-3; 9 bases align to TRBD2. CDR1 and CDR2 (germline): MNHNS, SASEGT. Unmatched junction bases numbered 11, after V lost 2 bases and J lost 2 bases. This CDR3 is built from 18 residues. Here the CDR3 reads CASSEHLAGPRSTDTQYF. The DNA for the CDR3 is TGTGCCAGCAGTGAACATCTAGCGGGACCCCGCTCCACAGATACGCAGTATTTT.

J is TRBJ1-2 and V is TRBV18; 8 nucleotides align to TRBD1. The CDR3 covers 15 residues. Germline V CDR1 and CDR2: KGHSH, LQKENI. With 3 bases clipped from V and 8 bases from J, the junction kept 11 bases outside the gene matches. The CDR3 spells CASSPQAGQGSGYTF. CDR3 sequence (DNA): TGTGCCAGCTCACCTCAAGCCGGACAGGGCAGCGGCTACACCTTC.

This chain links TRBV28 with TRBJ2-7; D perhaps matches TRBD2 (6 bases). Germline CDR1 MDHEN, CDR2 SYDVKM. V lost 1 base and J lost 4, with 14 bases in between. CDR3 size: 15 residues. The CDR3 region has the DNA TGTGCCAGCAGTTTATTTGCGGGACTCGGGTACGAGCAGTACTTC. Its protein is CASSLFAGLGYEQYF. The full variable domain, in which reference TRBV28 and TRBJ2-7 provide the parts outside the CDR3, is DVKVTQSSRYLVKRTGEKVFLECVQDMDHENMFWYRQDPGLGLRLIYFSYDVKMKEKGDIPEGYSVSREKKERFSLILESASTNQTSMYLCASSLFAGLGYEQYFGPGTRLTVT.

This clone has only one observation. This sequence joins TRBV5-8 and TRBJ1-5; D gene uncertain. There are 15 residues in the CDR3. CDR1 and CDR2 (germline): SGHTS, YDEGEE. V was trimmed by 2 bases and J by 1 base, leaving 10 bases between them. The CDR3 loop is CASSFGQASNQPQHF. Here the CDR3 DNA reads TGTGCCAGCAGCTTTGGGCAGGCCAGCAATCAGCCCCAGCATTTT.

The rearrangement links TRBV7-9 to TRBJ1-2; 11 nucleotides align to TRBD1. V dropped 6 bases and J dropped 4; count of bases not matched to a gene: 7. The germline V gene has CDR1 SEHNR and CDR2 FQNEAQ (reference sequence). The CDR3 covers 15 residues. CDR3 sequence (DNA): TGTGCCAGCAGACCCCCTGGGACAGGGGGCTATGGCTACACCTTC. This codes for CASRPPGTGGYGYTF.

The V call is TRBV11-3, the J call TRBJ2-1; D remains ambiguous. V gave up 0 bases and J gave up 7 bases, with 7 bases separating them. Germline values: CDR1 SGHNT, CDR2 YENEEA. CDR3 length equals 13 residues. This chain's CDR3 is CASSLDPLNEQFF. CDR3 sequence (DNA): TGTGCCAGCAGCTTAGACCCACTAAATGAGCAGTTCTTC.

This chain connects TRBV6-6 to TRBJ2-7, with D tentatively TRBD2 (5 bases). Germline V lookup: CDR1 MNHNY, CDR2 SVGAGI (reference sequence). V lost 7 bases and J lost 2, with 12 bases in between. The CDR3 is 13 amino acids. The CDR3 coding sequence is TGTGCCAGCATCTCCGCCGGGGCCTACGAGCAGTACTTC. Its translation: CASISAGAYEQYF.

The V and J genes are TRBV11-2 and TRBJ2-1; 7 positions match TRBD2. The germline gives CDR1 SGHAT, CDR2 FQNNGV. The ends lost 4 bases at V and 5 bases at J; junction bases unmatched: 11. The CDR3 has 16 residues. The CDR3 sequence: CASSSWTRIRDNEQFF. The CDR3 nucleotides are TGTGCCAGCAGCTCCTGGACTAGGATAAGAGACAATGAGCAGTTCTTC.

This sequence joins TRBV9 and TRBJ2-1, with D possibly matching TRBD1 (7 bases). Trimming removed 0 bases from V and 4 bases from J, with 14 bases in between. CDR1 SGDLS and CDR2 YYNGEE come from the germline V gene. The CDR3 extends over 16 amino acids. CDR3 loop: CASSVEAPGGYNEQFF. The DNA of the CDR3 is TGTGCCAGCAGCGTAGAGGCCCCAGGGGGGTACAATGAGCAGTTCTTC.